This T cell receptor (beta chain) was sequenced for a study of T cells in Graves' hyperthyroidism and ophthalmopathy. Whole-study results and caveats: Ophthalmopathy prediction by the model preceded onset by a median approximately six months.

Ten or more counts support this clonotype. Its antigen is currently unknown. Each ophthalmopathy patient scored at least 3 on the Clinical Activity Score and at least 4 on NOSPECS grade, with duration under 3 months. Exclusion criteria comprised uncontrolled infection, other autoimmune disease, pregnancy or lactation. Diagnoses rested on clinical symptoms, serum thyroxine and TRAb, thyroid ultrasound and orbital computed tomography. TCR beta CDR3 sequences were amplified from RNA transcripts. RT-PCR in the first round (using the HTBI primer set) targeted the TCR CDR3. MiXCR, run by TCRdb on the multiplex PCR reads, gives a single entry per CDR3 protein. Among 500,000 to 750,000 distinct CDR3 sequences listed, 12% to 15% were seen once. Germline CDR1 and CDR2: SGHRS and YFSETQ. The CDR3 runs 13 residues. V shed 4 bases and J shed 8 bases, with 14 bases lying between them.

The chain joins TRBV5-1 to TRBJ2-3; unclear D gene. This receptor was identified in a woman younger than 35 with Graves' ophthalmopathy. Input material: blood. The CDR3 DNA follows: TGCGCCAGCAGCCCTCATACCCAGCCTACGCAGTATTTT. This gives the protein CASSPHTQPTQYF.